This entry lists 20 T cell receptor beta chains sequenced from one sample in a study of a mutant IDH1 vaccine in newly diagnosed glioma. The time point denotes: week 47, end of study. Topical imiquimod was applied with each vaccine dose, which held 300 ug of mutant IDH1 20-mer peptide. Using immunoSEQ multiplex PCR, the repertoire was profiled, and TCRdb retains in-frame clones only, with some absent. This sample yields approximately 58,000 clones, of which around 86% are seen a single time; 3.8% belongs to the top ten. Which antigens these TCRs recognize remains unknown. This specimen was PBMCs, taken from a glioma patient whose treatment included an IDH1 peptide vaccine. The receptors come from a man aged 25 to 40 with glioma.

CDR3 nucleotide sequence: TGCGCCAGCAGGGAATACACCGGGGAGCTGTTTTTT. Translation: CASREYTGELFF. The V gene is TRBV10-2, the J gene TRBJ2-2, with D unclear. The CDR3 runs 12 residues. V lost 6 bases to trimming and J lost 3 bases, with 5 bases between them. Germline assignment: CDR1 WSHSY and CDR2 SAAADI.

The chain uses TRBV5-6 and TRBJ1-2, with D unclear. Germline V CDR1 and CDR2: SGHDT, YYEEEE. This CDR3 is 13 amino acids long. V lost 2 bases to trimming and J lost 6 bases, with 11 bases between them. The CDR3 region is CASSFFVGHGYTF. Written as DNA, the CDR3 is TGTGCCAGCAGCTTTTTCGTAGGGCATGGCTACACCTTC. Full variable domain (rest looked up from reference TRBV5-6 and TRBJ1-2): DAGVTQSPTHLIKTRGQQVTLRCSPKSGHDTVSWYQQALGQGPQFIFQYYEEEERQRGNFPDRFSGHQFPNYSSELNVNALLLGDSALYLCASSFFVGHGYTFGSGTRLTVV.

This sequence joins TRBV27 and TRBJ2-3; D may match TRBD1 or TRBD2 (7 bases each). CDR3 size: 16 residues. V shed 1 base and J shed 4 bases, with 15 bases lying between them. Germline V CDR1 and CDR2: MNHEY, SMNVEV (reference sequence). The CDR3 DNA follows: TGTGCCAGCAGTTTATGGGCAGGGGGGGATGCAGATACGCAGTATTTT. It encodes CASSLWAGGDADTQYF.

The chain carries TRBV6-1 and TRBJ1-4; D is uncertain. V gave up 5 bases and J gave up 2 bases, with 6 bases separating them. This CDR3 comprises 13 residues. Germline CDR1 reads MNHNS; CDR2 reads SASEGT. Here the CDR3 DNA reads TGTGCCAGCAGTAAACGGACTAATGAAAAACTGTTTTTT. Its protein product is CASSKRTNEKLFF.

V gene TRBV7-2 combines with J gene TRBJ1-2; the D gene is possibly TRBD1 (6 bases). V lost 0 bases and J lost 5, with 13 bases in between. The CDR3 extends over 15 amino acids. Germline V gives CDR1 SGHTA, CDR2 FQGNSA. The CDR3 coding sequence is TGTGCCAGCAGCTTAGCGCATTTTACAGGGTATGGCTACACCTTC. It specifies CASSLAHFTGYGYTF.

The CDR3 loop is CASSQEGSGGPNTGELFF. The CDR3 bases are TGCGCCAGCAGCCAAGAGGGTAGCGGGGGGCCGAACACCGGGGAGCTGTTTTTT. The chain has TRBV4-1 and TRBJ2-2; 10 positions agree with TRBD2. Looked up from germline, CDR1 is MGHRA and CDR2 is YSYEKL. J was trimmed by 0 bases and V by 0 bases; bases with no gene match: 4. This CDR3 has 18 amino acids.

This sequence joins TRBV15 and TRBJ1-5; D gene ambiguous. Germline V CDR1 and CDR2: LNHNV, YYDKDF (reference sequence). The ends were cut back, 0 bases at V and 0 bases at J, with 6 bases in the middle. This CDR3 comprises 15 residues. In DNA form, the CDR3 reads TGTGCCACCAGCAGAGATTCCCGTAGCAATCAGCCCCAGCATTTT. Protein product: CATSRDSRSNQPQHF.

The V call is TRBV6-5, the J call TRBJ1-6, with D uncertain. The V end was cut by 4 bases, the J end by 7 bases, with 5 bases between. The germline V gene encodes CDR1 MNHEY and CDR2 SVGAGI. CDR3 length: 12 residues. The CDR3 region has the DNA TGTGCCAGCAGTTTCCGGAATTCACCCCTCCACTTT. This encodes CASSFRNSPLHF.

The genes are TRBV7-6 and TRBJ1-1; D gene ambiguous. Trimming removed 6 bases at V and 0 bases at J, with 11 bases between. The germline V gene encodes CDR1 SGHVS and CDR2 FNYEAQ. The CDR3 extends over 14 amino acids. The CDR3 region has the DNA TGTGCCAGCAGATCAACGCCAATGAACACTGAAGCTTTCTTT. Translated: CASRSTPMNTEAFF.

The V gene is TRBV28, the J gene TRBJ2-3; 9 positions match TRBD2. The CDR3 is made up of 18 amino acids. Germline V gene sequence: CDR1 MDHEN, CDR2 SYDVKM. J gave up 0 bases and V 3 bases, and 10 bases lay outside the gene matches. The CDR3 protein is CASSLSSWSGGSTDTQYF. The CDR3 bases are TGTGCCAGCAGTTTGTCTTCGTGGAGCGGGGGGAGCACAGATACGCAGTATTTT.

In this sample, this clone is medium-sized. This chain connects TRBV9 to TRBJ1-1; D might be TRBD1 (6 bases). Trimming removed 3 bases from V and 1 base from J, with 13 bases in between. The length of the CDR3 is 15 residues. The germline V gene encodes CDR1 SGDLS and CDR2 YYNGEE. Here the CDR3 DNA reads TGTGCCAGCAGCGCGGGACAACACCGGAACACTGAAGCTTTCTTT. Its protein product is CASSAGQHRNTEAFF.

This clone has a single count. The chain recombines TRBV11-3 with TRBJ1-1, with 7 bases fitting TRBD1. V trimming: 1 base; J trimming: 1 base; junction bases outside the gene matches: 15. Germline lookup yields CDR1 SGHNT and CDR2 YENEEA. The CDR3 has 19 amino acids. The CDR3 region has the DNA TGTGCCAGCAGCTTAGGAACCCGCCACCCGAGACAGGGGAACACTGAAGCTTTCTTT. Its translation is CASSLGTRHPRQGNTEAFF.

V is TRBV6-6 and J is TRBJ1-5, with D unclear. Germline V gene lookup returns CDR1 MNHNY and CDR2 SVGAGI (reference sequence). The CDR3 covers 13 residues. Deletions cut 5 bases from V and 5 bases from J, with 10 bases between. As DNA, the CDR3 is TGTGCCAGCAGTGACATGCCCGATCAGCCCCAGCATTTT. Its translation: CASSDMPDQPQHF.

In this sample, this clone turned up a few times. The gene calls are TRBV10-3 and TRBJ1-3, with D unclear. The germline V gene has CDR1 ENHRY and CDR2 SYGVKD. CDR3 length equals 13 residues. The germline V and J ends were trimmed by 8 bases and 0 bases, with 8 bases remaining between them. DNA of the CDR3: TGTGCCATCTCCGGCTCCTCTGGAAACACCATATATTTT. Its protein is CAISGSSGNTIYF.

This chain links TRBV7-9 with TRBJ1-5; D is ambiguous. The V end lost 5 bases, the J end lost 6 bases, and 11 bases lay between the germline ends. Germline values: CDR1 SEHNR, CDR2 FQNEAQ (reference sequence). CDR3 length: 13 residues. The DNA for the CDR3 is TGTGCCAGCAGCCTCAGCGCAGGTCAGCCCCAGCATTTT. Translating gives CASSLSAGQPQHF.

The J gene is TRBJ2-1, the V gene TRBV7-9; D could derive from TRBD1 or TRBD2 (5 bases each). Trimming cost V 1 base and J 7 bases, with 11 bases left between them. Germline CDR1 and CDR2: SEHNR and FQNEAQ (reference sequence). The CDR3 is 14 amino acids. The CDR3 DNA reads as TGTGCCAGCAGCTTAGTTGAGGGGACGAATGAGCAGTTCTTC. Amino acids: CASSLVEGTNEQFF. Full variable domain (missing parts from reference TRBV7-9 and TRBJ2-1): DTGVSQNPRHKITKRGQNVTFRCDPISEHNRLYWYRQTLGQGPEFLTYFQNEAQLEKSRLLSDRFSAERPKGSFSTLEIQRTEQGDSAMYLCASSLVEGTNEQFFGPGTRLTVL.

The gene calls are TRBV4-1 and TRBJ1-4; D remains ambiguous. Trimming cost V 4 bases and J 2 bases, with 14 bases left between them. Germline V gene sequence: CDR1 MGHRA, CDR2 YSYEKL. The CDR3 is 16 amino acids. For the CDR3, the DNA is TGCGCCAGCAGCCCCATTGGATTCCCCACTAATGAAAAACTGTTTTTT. It yields the protein CASSPIGFPTNEKLFF.

This clone was detected only a few times. The chain carries TRBV9 and TRBJ1-2, with D uncertain. Germline V lookup: CDR1 SGDLS, CDR2 YYNGEE. CDR3 length: 14 amino acids. Trimming pared 0 bases from V and 2 bases from J, leaving 8 bases between. The CDR3 region has the DNA TGTGCCAGCAGCGTAGCAATGGAAAACTATGGCTACACCTTC. It encodes CASSVAMENYGYTF.

In regard to this clone: A junction end diverges from the germline sequence, so it may reflect a read error. The CDR3 nucleotides are TGTGCCGGCAGTGACGGTTGGTTGGGCAGGGGACACAACACCGGGGAGCTGTTTTTT. Residues: CAGSDGWLGRGHNTGELFF. This rearrangement joins TRBV2 to TRBJ2-2; D perhaps matches TRBD1 (6 bases). Germline loops: CDR1 SNHLY, CDR2 FYNNEI. CDR3 length equals 19 residues. Full variable domain (rest looked up from reference TRBV2 and TRBJ2-2): EPEVTQTPSHQVTQMGQEVILRCVPISNHLYFYWYRQILGQKVEFLVSFYNNEISEKSEIFDDQFSVERPDGSNFTLKIRSTKLEDSAMYFCAGSDGWLGRGHNTGELFFGEGSRLTVL.

V is TRBV5-1 and J is TRBJ1-4; D is undetermined. The CDR3 is 14 amino acids. Germline V gene sequence: CDR1 SGHRS, CDR2 YFSETQ. Trimming shortened V by 0 bases and J by 4 bases, and 7 bases separated the two germline ends. This chain's CDR3 is CASSLEWNNEKLFF. CDR3 nucleotide sequence: TGCGCCAGCAGCTTGGAATGGAATAATGAAAAACTGTTTTTT. The variable domain in full, completed from reference TRBV5-1 and TRBJ1-4, reads KAGVTQTPRYLIKTRGQQVTLSCSPISGHRSVSWYQQTPGQGLQFLFEYFSETQRNKGNFPGRFSGRQFSNSRSEMNVSTLELGDSALYLCASSLEWNNEKLFFGSGTQLSVL.